Following are 28 T cell receptor beta chains from one sample sequenced in a study of T cells after yellow fever vaccination. In TCRdb, the 5' RACE reads were re-called with MiXCR into one record per CDR3 protein. The data hold approximately 240,000 distinct CDR3 sequences, with 3.6% observed a single time. Here the sequenced sample was PBMCs, taken 15 days after the yellow fever booster vaccination. These receptor sequences come from a man in his late teens or twenties who received the YFV17D yellow fever vaccine.

This clonotype was observed at least ten times. The V and J genes are TRBV2 and TRBJ2-2; D may be TRBD2 (7 bases). Looked up from germline, CDR1 is SNHLY and CDR2 is FYNNEI. Trimming pared 7 bases from V and 6 bases from J, leaving 18 bases between. CDR3 length: 15 amino acids. The CDR3 spells CASTPVRGGAGELFF. The CDR3 DNA sequence: TGTGCCAGCACTCCCGTCAGGGGAGGGGCCGGGGAGCTGTTTTTT. The full variable domain, its missing parts supplied by reference TRBV2 and TRBJ2-2, is EPEVTQTPSHQVTQMGQEVILRCVPISNHLYFYWYRQILGQKVEFLVSFYNNEISEKSEIFDDQFSVERPDGSNFTLKIRSTKLEDSAMYFCASTPVRGGAGELFFGEGSRLTVL.

This clonotype was picked up many times. The rearrangement links TRBV7-9 to TRBJ1-4; D is possibly TRBD1 (5 bases). Germline values: CDR1 SEHNR, CDR2 FQNEAQ (reference sequence). Trimming stripped 7 bases from V and 8 bases from J, with 14 bases between. CDR3 length: 13 residues. CDR3 sequence reads: CASNRAGGEKLFF. In nucleotides, the CDR3 is TGTGCCAGCAACCGCGCTGGGGGGGAAAAACTGTTTTTT.

This clonotype was seen ten or more times. The rearrangement uses TRBV5-1 and TRBJ1-6; TRBD1 matches at 9 bases. The ends lost 3 bases at V and 13 bases at J; junction bases unmatched: 8. The CDR3 is made up of 14 amino acids. Germline V gene data show CDR1 as SGHRS and CDR2 as YFSETQ. CDR3 protein: CASSSGTGTGPLHF. Here the CDR3 DNA reads TGCGCCAGCAGCTCCGGGACAGGGACGGGGCCCCTCCACTTT.

This clonotype was seen at least ten times. As DNA, the CDR3 is TGCAGTGCTAGAGGTGGGGTTTTAGAGACCCAGTACTTC. Encoded protein: CSARGGVLETQYF. The genes are TRBV20-1 and TRBJ2-5, with D uncertain. This CDR3 has 13 residues. Trimming cost V 1 base and J 4 bases, with 10 bases left between them. Germline V gene sequence: CDR1 DFQATT, CDR2 SNEGSKA (reference sequence).

This clonotype was seen at least ten times. This chain uses TRBV5-1 with TRBJ1-1; possibly TRBD1 for D (6 bases). Trimming removed 0 bases from V and 5 bases from J, with 14 bases in between. Germline V gene data show CDR1 as SGHRS and CDR2 as YFSETQ. The CDR3 is 15 amino acids. Here the CDR3 reads CASSLAGGARTEAFF. The CDR3, as DNA: TGCGCCAGCAGCTTGGCGGGGGGCGCGAGGACTGAAGCTTTCTTT. The variable domain in full, completed from reference TRBV5-1 and TRBJ1-1, reads KAGVTQTPRYLIKTRGQQVTLSCSPISGHRSVSWYQQTPGQGLQFLFEYFSETQRNKGNFPGRFSGRQFSNSRSEMNVSTLELGDSALYLCASSLAGGARTEAFFGQGTRLTVV.

Ten or more counts support this clonotype. The V and J genes are TRBV18 and TRBJ2-7; 7 bases map to TRBD1. The CDR3 sequence is 13 residues long. With V trimmed by 8 bases and J by 2 bases, 6 bases remained unmatched. The germline CDR1 and CDR2 sequences are KGHSH and LQKENI. In DNA form, the CDR3 reads TGTGCCAGCAGCCCGGGACAGACCTACGAGCAGTACTTC. It codes for CASSPGQTYEQYF.

This clonotype was counted a few times. The rearrangement links TRBV5-1 to TRBJ1-6; 7 bases are a match to TRBD1. The CDR3 extends over 15 amino acids. J lost 10 bases, V lost 7 bases, and 14 bases had no gene match. Germline assignment: CDR1 SGHRS and CDR2 YFSETQ. The CDR3 reads CASSPTEGAKSPLHF. DNA of the CDR3: TGCGCCAGCTCCCCGACAGAGGGGGCAAAATCACCCCTCCACTTT. Looking up the rest from reference TRBV5-1 and TRBJ1-6 gives the full variable domain: KAGVTQTPRYLIKTRGQQVTLSCSPISGHRSVSWYQQTPGQGLQFLFEYFSETQRNKGNFPGRFSGRQFSNSRSEMNVSTLELGDSALYLCASSPTEGAKSPLHFGNGTRLTVT.

In its sample, this clonotype was seen many times. The genes are TRBV20-1 and TRBJ2-1; D gene unclear. Germline V gives CDR1 DFQATT, CDR2 SNEGSKA (reference sequence). V dropped 6 bases and J dropped 3 bases, with 9 bases sitting between them. The CDR3 runs to 12 residues. CDR3 residues: CSAEGNYNEQFF. The CDR3 DNA sequence: TGCAGTGCGGAAGGGAACTACAATGAGCAGTTCTTC.

This clonotype was detected only a few times. The CDR3 sequence is CASSLRLRGTSGSSYNEQFF. Here the CDR3 DNA reads TGTGCCAGCAGCCTCAGATTAAGGGGTACTAGCGGAAGCTCCTACAATGAGCAGTTCTTC. The V and J genes are TRBV14 and TRBJ2-1; 8 nucleotides match TRBD2. The germline V gene has CDR1 SGHDN and CDR2 FVKESK. V shed 4 bases and J 0 bases; nucleotides not matched to a gene: 17. CDR3 length equals 20 residues.

This clonotype was detected ten times or more. The chain links TRBV7-2 to TRBJ2-2; maybe TRBD2 (7 bases). Looked up from germline, CDR1 is SGHTA and CDR2 is FQGNSA. V lost 1 base and J lost 5, with 14 bases in between. The CDR3 length is 16 residues. CDR3 DNA: TGTGCCAGCAGCTTAGGAGGGGGGGTCTCAACCGGGGAGCTGTTTTTT. This translates into CASSLGGGVSTGELFF.

By proportion, this clonotype is medium-sized. The rearrangement joins TRBV9 to TRBJ1-1, with no clear D. Trimming took off 0 bases at V and 4 bases at J, with 7 bases between the two ends. This CDR3 is 13 amino acids long. CDR1 is SGDLS, CDR2 YYNGEE, per germline. CDR3 residues: CASSVGTGTEAFF. DNA of the CDR3: TGTGCCAGCAGCGTAGGGACGGGCACTGAAGCTTTCTTT.

Many counts were recorded for this clonotype. This chain connects TRBV7-9 to TRBJ2-2; TRBD1 aligns across 7 bases. The V gene end was trimmed by 5 bases and the J gene end by 4 bases; junction bases not matched to a gene: 4. Germline values: CDR1 SEHNR, CDR2 FQNEAQ (reference sequence). The CDR3 contains 14 residues. CDR3 bases: TGTGCCAGCAGCCCACAGGGGATCACCGGGGAGCTGTTTTTT. Protein product: CASSPQGITGELFF.

This clonotype occurred many times. The chain has TRBV7-9 and TRBJ1-4; D ambiguous. In germline, CDR1 is SEHNR, CDR2 FQNEAQ (reference sequence). V lost 2 bases and J 5 bases, leaving 6 bases between the germline ends. The CDR3 is 13 amino acids. The CDR3 DNA sequence: TGTGCCAGCAGCTTAACCGGAAATGAAAAACTGTTTTTT. Its translation: CASSLTGNEKLFF. Together with reference TRBV7-9 and TRBJ1-4, the CDR3 gives the full variable domain: DTGVSQNPRHKITKRGQNVTFRCDPISEHNRLYWYRQTLGQGPEFLTYFQNEAQLEKSRLLSDRFSAERPKGSFSTLEIQRTEQGDSAMYLCASSLTGNEKLFFGSGTQLSVL.

In this sample, this clonotype turned up many times. The rearrangement links TRBV12-3 or TRBV12-4 to TRBJ1-1; D might be TRBD1 (5 bases). The length of the CDR3 is 12 residues. V dropped 6 bases and J dropped 2 bases, with 7 bases sitting between them. The CDR3 sequence is CASSRTNTEAFF. In DNA, the CDR3 is TGTGCCAGCAGCCGGACAAACACTGAAGCTTTCTTT.

This clonotype was detected ten times or more. The rearrangement joins TRBV7-2 to TRBJ1-5, with unresolved D. This CDR3 has 13 amino acids. V was trimmed by 5 bases and J by 7 bases, leaving 12 bases between them. Per germline, CDR1 SGHTA and CDR2 FQGNSA. CDR3 nucleotide sequence: TGTGCCAGCAGCCGCGGGGTTAGACAGCCCCAGCATTTT. It yields the protein CASSRGVRQPQHF.

The chain uses TRBV7-2 and TRBJ2-2; D is unresolved. The CDR3 runs 15 residues. The ends were cut back, 2 bases at V and 0 bases at J, with 7 bases in the middle. Germline lookup yields CDR1 SGHTA and CDR2 FQGNSA. For the CDR3, the DNA is TGTGCCAGCAGCTTACTGGGCGCGAACACCGGGGAGCTGTTTTTT. Residues: CASSLLGANTGELFF. Full variable domain (remainder filled in from reference TRBV7-2 and TRBJ2-2): GAGVSQSPSNKVTEKGKDVELRCDPISGHTALYWYRQSLGQGLEFLIYFQGNSAPDKSGLPSDRFSAERTGGSVSTLTIQRTQQEDSAVYLCASSLLGANTGELFFGEGSRLTVL.

This clonotype came up many times. The genes are TRBV5-1 and TRBJ2-3; D call uncertain. The V end lost 4 bases, the J end lost 4 bases, and 10 bases lay between the germline ends. This CDR3 contains 13 residues. In germline, CDR1 is SGHRS, CDR2 YFSETQ. CDR3 sequence reads: CASSRSEADTQYF. The CDR3 region has the DNA TGCGCCAGCAGCCGCAGTGAGGCAGATACGCAGTATTTT. Full variable domain (missing parts from reference TRBV5-1 and TRBJ2-3): KAGVTQTPRYLIKTRGQQVTLSCSPISGHRSVSWYQQTPGQGLQFLFEYFSETQRNKGNFPGRFSGRQFSNSRSEMNVSTLELGDSALYLCASSRSEADTQYFGPGTRLTVL.

This clonotype was detected many times. This rearrangement joins TRBV4-1 to TRBJ1-1; D is uncertain. The CDR3 is made up of 14 amino acids. V was shortened by 0 bases and J by 8 bases, with 13 bases between the two germline ends. Germline assignment: CDR1 MGHRA and CDR2 YSYEKL. CDR3: CASSQDFGAAEAFF. CDR3 DNA: TGCGCCAGCAGCCAAGATTTTGGAGCAGCCGAAGCTTTCTTT.

This clonotype came up many times. V is TRBV7-2 and J is TRBJ1-6; no firm D call. Trimming shortened V by 3 bases and J by 11 bases, and 8 bases separated the two germline ends. The CDR3 covers 12 residues. The V gene's germline CDR1 is SGHTA and CDR2 FQGNSA. CDR3 amino acids: CASSLSGTPLHF. CDR3 bases: TGTGCCAGCAGCTTGTCCGGGACACCCCTCCACTTT.

This clonotype was detected many times. J is TRBJ2-2 and V is TRBV7-9; D is unclear. Per germline, CDR1 SEHNR and CDR2 FQNEAQ (reference sequence). This CDR3 region has 15 residues. V lost 8 bases and J lost 0, with 13 bases in between. The CDR3 loop reads CASPPPRANTGELFF. CDR3 sequence (DNA): TGTGCCAGCCCTCCCCCCCGGGCGAACACCGGGGAGCTGTTTTTT.

The V gene is TRBV18, the J gene TRBJ1-1, with D possibly TRBD1 on 5 matching bases. There are 14 residues in the CDR3. Per germline, CDR1 KGHSH and CDR2 LQKENI. The V and J ends lost 2 bases and 4 bases respectively, with 11 bases between them. CDR3 loop: CASSPSGGGTEAFF. The CDR3 DNA reads as TGTGCCAGCTCACCATCGGGCGGGGGCACTGAAGCTTTCTTT. Based on the CDR3 plus reference TRBV18 and TRBJ1-1, the full variable domain is NAGVMQNPRHLVRRRGQEARLRCSPMKGHSHVYWYRQLPEEGLKFMVYLQKENIIDESGMPKERFSAEFPKEGPSILRIQQVVRGDSAAYFCASSPSGGGTEAFFGQGTRLTVV.

Ten or more counts support this clonotype. The chain joins TRBV7-6 to TRBJ1-1; 7 bases agree with TRBD1. V shed 4 bases, J shed 6 bases, and the junction held 11 bases outside the gene matches. This CDR3 is 15 amino acids long. Germline V gene sequence: CDR1 SGHVS, CDR2 FNYEAQ. Here the CDR3 reads CASSSSTGNNAEAFF. CDR3 sequence (DNA): TGTGCCAGCAGCTCGTCGACAGGGAATAACGCTGAAGCTTTCTTT.

In its sample, this clonotype was seen many times. The V and J genes are TRBV21-1 and TRBJ2-7. TRBV21-1 is a pseudogene segment. The CDR3 sequence is 17 residues long. CDR3 in amino acids: CASSKEQSGQDPYEQYV. CDR3 bases: TGTGCCAGCAGCAAAGAACAGTCAGGACAGGATCCCTACGAGCAGTACGTC.

This clonotype was recorded many times. This sequence joins TRBV7-2 and TRBJ1-2; 8 bases are a match to TRBD1. CDR3 length equals 11 residues. CDR1 SGHTA and CDR2 FQGNSA come from the germline V gene. The trim removed 6 bases at V and 8 bases at J, leaving 2 bases unmatched. The CDR3 DNA sequence: TGTGCCAGCAGTGGGACAGGAGGCTACACCTTC. Translating gives CASSGTGGYTF.

Ten or more counts support this clonotype. The J gene is TRBJ2-5, the V gene TRBV5-6; no firm D call. Germline values: CDR1 SGHDT, CDR2 YYEEEE. The CDR3 has 13 amino acids. V was shortened by 0 bases and J by 5 bases, with 8 bases between the two germline ends. In DNA form, the CDR3 reads TGTGCCAGCAGCTTGGCGCGATTGGAGACCCAGTACTTC. Its translation: CASSLARLETQYF. The full variable domain, with the rest looked up from reference TRBV5-6 and TRBJ2-5, is DAGVTQSPTHLIKTRGQQVTLRCSPKSGHDTVSWYQQALGQGPQFIFQYYEEEERQRGNFPDRFSGHQFPNYSSELNVNALLLGDSALYLCASSLARLETQYFGPGTRLLVL.

This clonotype has at least ten counts. The gene calls are TRBV7-3 and TRBJ2-1; 12 bases map to TRBD2. The CDR3 is 15 amino acids. After removal of 7 bases from V and 5 bases from J, the junction contained 6 bases not matched to a gene. Germline assignment: CDR1 SGHTA and CDR2 FQGTGA. CDR3 in amino acids: CASTVGLAGNNEQFF. The CDR3 region has the DNA TGTGCCAGCACCGTTGGACTAGCGGGGAACAATGAGCAGTTCTTC.

This clonotype was detected many times. The chain is built from TRBV20-1 and TRBJ2-7, with 8 bases identical to TRBD2. The length of the CDR3 is 16 residues. Losses at the gene ends were 1 base for V and 3 bases for J; bases not matched to a gene: 11. From germline, CDR1 is DFQATT and CDR2 SNEGSKA (reference sequence). The CDR3 spells CSARGLTSGDIYEQYF. CDR3 DNA: TGCAGTGCTAGAGGTTTAACTAGCGGAGATATCTACGAGCAGTACTTC.

Many counts were recorded for this clonotype. The genes are TRBV10-3 and TRBJ1-4, with 9 positions matching TRBD1. The J segment lost 8 bases and the V segment lost 3 bases, leaving 13 bases of the junction unmatched. From germline, CDR1 is ENHRY and CDR2 SYGVKD. The CDR3 length is 17 residues. In DNA form, the CDR3 reads TGTGCCATCAGTGAAGGCGCGGACAGGACAGGGGACGAAAAACTGTTTTTT. Amino acid sequence: CAISEGADRTGDEKLFF.